These 32 T cell receptor beta chains share one sample of origin, sequenced in a study of immune evolution from preneoplasia to lung adenocarcinoma. Sequencing was performed with immunoSEQ multiplex PCR; in TCRdb, only in-frame clones are kept and a portion is missing. This table holds 14,000 or so clones, 65% to 90% found once. Sequenced material: FFPE lung adenocarcinoma in situ tissue. The receptor source for this set is a donor aged 70 or over with lung adenocarcinoma.

The chain joins TRBV28 to TRBJ2-7; either TRBD1 or TRBD2 may supply D (5 bases each). With 6 bases removed from V and 0 bases from J, the gap between germline ends came to 15 bases. Per the germline V gene, CDR1 is MDHEN and CDR2 is SYDVKM. The CDR3 has 15 amino acids. The CDR3 DNA is TGTGCCAGCAGAAGCGACGGGGCAAGCTCCTACGAGCAGTACTTC. It encodes CASRSDGASSYEQYF.

The chain joins TRBV6-1 to TRBJ2-7; D not certain. Germline CDR1 reads MNHNS; CDR2 reads SASEGT. Trimming stripped 1 base from V and 5 bases from J, with 9 bases between. The CDR3 is 13 residues long. CDR3 coding DNA: TGTGCCAGCAGTGAAGGATGGGGTGACGAGCAGTACTTC. It is translated as CASSEGWGDEQYF.

The rearrangement links TRBV11-2 to TRBJ2-1; no firm D call. This CDR3 is built from 15 residues. The germline gives CDR1 SGHAT, CDR2 FQNNGV. V dropped 0 bases and J dropped 0 bases, with 6 bases sitting between them. In nucleotides, the CDR3 is TGTGCCAGCAGCTTAGATCTGTACTCCTACAATGAGCAGTTCTTC. The encoded protein is CASSLDLYSYNEQFF.

The chain couples TRBV28 to TRBJ2-7; 9 bases are shared with TRBD2. Per germline, CDR1 MDHEN and CDR2 SYDVKM. Germline trimming cut 5 bases from V and 4 bases from J; bases unmatched to any gene: 9. The CDR3 loop spans 15 amino acids. The CDR3 DNA is TGTGCCAGCAGTCCGCCAGCGGGAGGTCCTTACGAGCAGTACTTC. This gives the protein CASSPPAGGPYEQYF.

The chain carries TRBV7-2 and TRBJ1-1; D gene uncertain. Deletions cut 6 bases from V and 1 base from J, with 15 bases between. Germline CDR1 reads SGHTA; CDR2 reads FQGNSA. The CDR3 runs to 15 residues. The CDR3: CASSTRGGRNTEAFF. The CDR3 bases are TGTGCCAGCAGTACCCGAGGAGGGAGGAACACTGAAGCTTTCTTT.

This clone has only one observation. V and J are TRBV5-4 and TRBJ1-1; D gene ambiguous. Germline lookup yields CDR1 SGHNT and CDR2 YYREEE (reference sequence). V dropped 2 bases and J dropped 3 bases, with 8 bases sitting between them. The CDR3 is made up of 13 amino acids. CDR3 in amino acids: CASSFDRYTEAFF. The CDR3 DNA reads as TGTGCCAGCAGCTTCGACCGATACACTGAAGCTTTCTTT.

Only one count was recorded for this clone. The rearrangement uses TRBV5-5 and TRBJ1-4, with 9 bases that match TRBD1. V was pared by 2 bases and J by 8 bases, with 7 bases of the junction left unmatched. This CDR3 is 15 amino acids long. Germline V lookup: CDR1 SGHKS, CDR2 YYEKEE (reference sequence). The CDR3 DNA is TGTGCCAGCAGCTTTGGGGGGACAGGGAGCGAAAAACTGTTTTTT. As protein: CASSFGGTGSEKLFF.

The chain recombines TRBV7-9 with TRBJ1-1; D is undetermined. Trimming took 1 base from V and 2 from J, leaving 5 bases between them. Germline lookup yields CDR1 SEHNR and CDR2 FQNEAQ (reference sequence). This CDR3 spans 13 amino acids. CDR3 sequence reads: CASSLEPNTEAFF. CDR3 bases: TGTGCCAGCAGCTTAGAACCTAACACTGAAGCTTTCTTT.

This clone was seen a single time. The rearrangement links TRBV6-1 to TRBJ1-2; weak D call: TRBD1 (5 bases). V lost 5 bases, J lost 8 bases, and 18 bases lay in between. The germline CDR1 and CDR2 sequences are MNHNS and SASEGT. The length of the CDR3 is 14 residues. The CDR3 DNA is TGTGCCAGCAGTAGCGGACATCAAGTGGGGGGCTACACCTTC. Translating gives CASSSGHQVGGYTF.

This clone was seen a handful of times. The gene calls are TRBV25-1 and TRBJ2-2; the D call may be TRBD1 or TRBD2 (6 bases each). V was cut by 7 bases and J by 2 bases, with 11 bases left in between. Per the germline V gene, CDR1 is MGHDK and CDR2 is SYGVNS. CDR3 length: 14 amino acids. The CDR3 DNA sequence: TGTGCCAGCATGGAGGGGGGAAACACCGGGGAGCTGTTTTTT. Amino acid sequence: CASMEGGNTGELFF.

The genes are TRBV10-3 and TRBJ2-2, with 7 bases aligning to TRBD1. The CDR3 runs 14 residues. J gave up 6 bases and V 1 base, and 2 bases lay outside the gene matches. CDR1 ENHRY and CDR2 SYGVKD come from the germline V gene. CDR3 loop: CAISELDRAGELFF. The CDR3 DNA reads as TGTGCCATCAGTGAGTTAGACAGGGCCGGGGAGCTGTTTTTT.

The V gene is TRBV2, the J gene TRBJ2-2; D is unclear. The germline V gene encodes CDR1 SNHLY and CDR2 FYNNEI. The CDR3 sequence is 14 residues long. The germline V and J ends were trimmed by 2 bases and 0 bases, with 4 bases remaining between them. CDR3 in amino acids: CASSESPNTGELFF. DNA for the CDR3: TGTGCCAGCAGTGAAAGCCCGAACACCGGGGAGCTGTTTTTT.

The chain has TRBV29-1 and TRBJ2-5; 7 positions agree with TRBD1. Unmatched junction bases numbered 4, after V lost 5 bases and J lost 1 base. The CDR3 sequence is 13 residues long. CDR1 and CDR2 from the germline V gene are SQVTM and ANQGSEA. CDR3 nucleotides: TGCAGCGTTCTCAAGGGGGCCCAAGAGACCCAGTACTTC. It codes for CSVLKGAQETQYF.

The V and J genes are TRBV14 and TRBJ2-1, with a possible D match to TRBD1 (5 bases). The CDR3 spans 13 residues. V was pared by 2 bases and J by 15 bases, with 17 bases between. CDR1 SGHDN and CDR2 FVKESK come from the germline V gene. CDR3 sequence: CASSQSQRGHPFF. The DNA for the CDR3 is TGTGCCAGCAGCCAAAGTCAAAGGGGTCATCCGTTCTTC. Using reference TRBV14 and TRBJ2-1 for the parts outside the CDR3, the full variable domain is EAGVTQFPSHSVIEKGQTVTLRCDPISGHDNLYWYRRVMGKEIKFLLHFVKESKQDESGMPNNRFLAERTGGTYSTLKVQPAELEDSGVYFCASSQSQRGHPFFGPGTRLTVL.

Turning to this clone: One junction end does not reproduce the germline sequence, and a read error may be involved. The chain has TRBV7-9 and TRBJ2-1; 8 bases match TRBD2. CDR3 size: 16 residues. Germline lookup yields CDR1 SEHNR and CDR2 FQNEAQ (reference sequence). This CDR3 is CANSLIAGPRYNEQFF. In nucleotides, the CDR3 is TGTGCCAACAGCTTAATAGCGGGACCCCGCTACAATGAGCAGTTCTTC.

This clone was detected only once. V usage is TRBV7-9 and J usage is TRBJ1-2; D not resolved. The germline V gene encodes CDR1 SEHNR and CDR2 FQNEAQ (reference sequence). CDR3 length: 15 amino acids. Trimming cost V 4 bases and J 1 base, with 13 bases left between them. Written as DNA, the CDR3 is TGTGCCAGCAGCTCTGGTACACCTAATAACTATGGCTACACCTTC. Protein sequence: CASSSGTPNNYGYTF.

The rearrangement joins TRBV4-3 to TRBJ2-2; TRBD2 agrees at 13 bases. The CDR3 spans 17 residues. Trimming cost V 3 bases and J 8 bases; bases outside gene matches: 9. The germline CDR1 and CDR2 sequences are LGHNA and YSLEER. The CDR3 DNA reads TGCGCCAGCAGCCATGATTCGGGACTAGCGGGACGGGGGGAGCTGTTTTTT. This encodes CASSHDSGLAGRGELFF.

The CDR3 sequence is CASSQSGTSTDTQYF. DNA for the CDR3: TGTGCCAGCAGTCAAAGCGGGACTAGCACAGATACGCAGTATTTT. J is TRBJ2-3 and V is TRBV6-5, with 7 bases lining up with TRBD2. V was clipped by 5 bases and J by 0 bases; unmatched bases: 5. CDR1 is MNHEY and CDR2 is SVGAGI in the germline V gene. The CDR3 extends over 15 amino acids.

This chain connects TRBV6-5 to TRBJ1-5, with D possibly being TRBD1 (6 bases). Germline CDR1 MNHEY, CDR2 SVGAGI. Trimming removed 6 bases from V and 6 bases from J, with 12 bases in between. The CDR3 has 13 amino acids. CDR3 region: CASRRGPGQPQHF. The DNA of the CDR3 is TGTGCCAGCAGGCGGGGGCCGGGTCAGCCCCAGCATTTT.

In regard to this clone: Different DNA sequences within this sample yield the same CDR3. The gene calls are TRBV4-1 and TRBJ2-1; 7 bases map to TRBD1. Germline CDR1 and CDR2: MGHRA and YSYEKL. This CDR3 contains 18 residues. The ends lost 0 bases at V and 0 bases at J; junction bases unmatched: 8. CDR3: CASSQEGGQLSSYNEQFF. As DNA, the CDR3 is TGCGCCAGCAGCCAAGAAGGGGGACAGCTAAGCTCCTACAATGAGCAGTTCTTC.

The chain joins TRBV12-5 to TRBJ1-1; 7 positions match TRBD1. Germline V CDR1 and CDR2: LGHNT, FRNRAP. The CDR3 totals 14 residues. V lost 6 bases and J lost 4; bases outside the gene matches: 8. The CDR3: CASGPTGQLTEAFF. CDR3 coding DNA: TGTGCTAGTGGCCCGACGGGACAGCTCACTGAAGCTTTCTTT.

In this sample, this clone turned up once. This chain links TRBV6-5 with TRBJ2-1; a weak D match, TRBD1 (6 bases). Germline CDR1 and CDR2: MNHEY and SVGAGI. With 4 bases removed from V and 6 bases from J, the gap between germline ends came to 16 bases. CDR3 length: 15 amino acids. CDR3 coding DNA: TGTGCCAGCAGTTCTAAAGACAGGTTCGGCAATGAGCAGTTCTTC. Its protein product is CASSSKDRFGNEQFF.

In this sample, this clone is medium-sized. V and J are TRBV6-1 and TRBJ1-5; TRBD1 agrees at 10 bases. CDR3 size: 15 residues. The V and J ends lost 6 bases and 6 bases, in that order; junction bases with no gene match: 8. CDR1 and CDR2 from the germline V gene are MNHNS and SASEGT. CDR3 in amino acids: CASRRRDRGVQPQHF. The CDR3 DNA reads TGTGCCAGCAGACGCCGGGACAGGGGTGTTCAGCCCCAGCATTTT.

CDR3 nucleotides: TGTGCCAGCAGCTTAGGTCCGGGGGGAGGGTACGAGACCCAGTACTTC. This translates into CASSLGPGGGYETQYF. This chain connects TRBV7-2 to TRBJ2-5, with 7 bases identical to TRBD2. The germline gives CDR1 SGHTA, CDR2 FQGNSA. The J segment lost 5 bases and the V segment lost 1 base, leaving 10 bases of the junction unmatched. This CDR3 spans 16 amino acids.

V gene TRBV29-1 combines with J gene TRBJ1-2; 7 bases align to TRBD1. Trimming at V came to 2 bases and at J to 6 bases, leaving 6 bases not matched to a gene. The CDR3 runs to 13 residues. Germline CDR1 is SQVTM and CDR2 is ANQGSEA. The CDR3 region has the DNA TGCAGCGTTGAAATGGTCAGGGGGAATGGCTACACCTTC. This gives the protein CSVEMVRGNGYTF.

The chain is built from TRBV2 and TRBJ2-3; 7 bases are a match to TRBD1. Trimming took 3 bases from V and 5 from J; bases not matched to a gene: 5. The CDR3 totals 14 residues. Germline V gene sequence: CDR1 SNHLY, CDR2 FYNNEI. In DNA, the CDR3 is TGTGCCAGCAGTGAGTCGCAGGGGGTAGATACGCAGTATTTT. It specifies CASSESQGVDTQYF.

This chain links TRBV7-6 with TRBJ1-2; weak D call: TRBD1 (6 bases). The CDR3 extends over 13 amino acids. Deletions cut 5 bases from V and 7 bases from J, with 14 bases between. CDR1 is SGHVS and CDR2 is FNYEAQ in the germline V gene. CDR3 protein: CASSARGTVGYTF. The DNA of the CDR3 is TGTGCCAGCAGCGCCAGGGGTACGGTTGGCTACACCTTC. Full variable domain (rest looked up from reference TRBV7-6 and TRBJ1-2): GAGVSQSPRYKVTKRGQDVALRCDPISGHVSLYWYRQALGQGPEFLTYFNYEAQQDKSGLPNDRFSAERPEGSISTLTIQRTEQRDSAMYRCASSARGTVGYTFGSGTRLTVV.

This clone showed up just once. This rearrangement joins TRBV18 to TRBJ1-1; D is undetermined. CDR1 is KGHSH, CDR2 LQKENI, per germline. There are 14 residues in the CDR3. V shed 4 bases and J shed 1 base, with 10 bases lying between them. CDR3 protein: CASSQGHPNTEAFF. CDR3 DNA: TGTGCCAGCTCACAAGGGCATCCGAACACTGAAGCTTTCTTT.

The chain uses TRBV30 and TRBJ1-2, with D uncertain. Trimming cost V 4 bases and J 3 bases, with 9 bases left between them. CDR1 and CDR2 from the germline V gene are GTSNPN and SVGIG (reference sequence). This CDR3 has 12 residues. CDR3 DNA: TGTGCCTGGAATGGTGGGTACTATGGCTACACCTTC. It translates to CAWNGGYYGYTF.

The chain couples TRBV5-6 to TRBJ2-3, with TRBD1 matching 7 bases. The CDR3 is 15 residues long. Germline CDR1 reads SGHDT; CDR2 reads YYEEEE. V gave up 3 bases and J gave up 7 bases; unmatched junction bases: 11. The DNA for the CDR3 is TGTGCCAGCAGCTCCTTGAGTAGGGGGCACCATACGCAGTATTTT. It yields the protein CASSSLSRGHHTQYF.

The chain combines TRBV28 with TRBJ1-5; D remains ambiguous. V lost 3 bases and J 12 bases, leaving 15 bases between the germline ends. The CDR3 extends over 13 amino acids. The germline V gene has CDR1 MDHEN and CDR2 SYDVKM. The CDR3 DNA reads TGTGCCAGCAGTTTGCTTGCGGCAGAAAACCAGCATTTT. This sequence encodes CASSLLAAENQHF.

The chain combines TRBV7-2 with TRBJ1-2; the match to TRBD1 covers 7 bases. CDR3 length: 14 residues. CDR1 is SGHTA and CDR2 is FQGNSA in the germline V gene. J lost 2 bases, V lost 5 bases, and 5 bases had no gene match. The CDR3 sequence is CASSMRDSNYGYTF. The CDR3 nucleotides are TGTGCCAGCAGCATGAGGGACAGCAACTATGGCTACACCTTC.